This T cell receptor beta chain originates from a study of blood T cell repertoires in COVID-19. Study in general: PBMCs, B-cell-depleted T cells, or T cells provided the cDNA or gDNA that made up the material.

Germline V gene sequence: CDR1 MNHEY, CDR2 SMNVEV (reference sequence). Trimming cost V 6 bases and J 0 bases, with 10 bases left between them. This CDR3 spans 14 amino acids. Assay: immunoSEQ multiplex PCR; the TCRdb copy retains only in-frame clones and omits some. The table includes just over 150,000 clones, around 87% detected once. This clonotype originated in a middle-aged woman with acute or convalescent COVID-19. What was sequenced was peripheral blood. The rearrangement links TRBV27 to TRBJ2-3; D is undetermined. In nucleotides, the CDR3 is TGTGCCAGCAGGTTTGCAACTAGCACAGATACGCAGTATTTT. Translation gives CASRFATSTDTQYF.